This T cell receptor (beta chain) originates from a study of T cell responses to AZD1222 COVID-19 vaccine (TCRdb year 2021). In the study overall: AZD1222 recipients whose second dose came at about 4 weeks and those whose second dose came at about 12 weeks were combined into one group, since spike-specific TCR depth and breadth did not differ between the two schedules. TCR sequencing covered over 230 trial participants: 207 given two doses of AZD1222 and around 26 given two doses of MenACWY control vaccine. Trial participants were enrolled by age into 18-55, 56-69 and 70-plus year subgroups, with around 140, 26 and 57 TCR-sequenced participants respectively. The paper's findings and limits, for the study overall: Spike-specific TCR breadth and depth rose significantly after two AZD1222 doses compared with day 0 and with MenACWY recipients. CD4 TCRs associated with the vaccine covered the entire spike protein, and the dominant responses were in regions 160-218 and 743-854. The 56-69-year group was small, and its depth increase did not reach significance, likely because of low power. Participants were mostly white British, with more females than males. The authors suggested clonal diversity may have been underestimated. Reportedly, almost half of the unique spike-specific TCRs recognized epitopes lying outside the regions that are mutated in the B.1.351 and B.1.1.7 variants. Conclusions about previously exposed vaccinees are limited, since just five or six AZD1222 recipients were seropositive for SARS-CoV-2 at baseline. Because no day 14 peak-response samples were available, the repertoires could be characterized only after the peak T cell response.

The time point label on this specimen signifies: baseline before first vaccination. The vaccinee samples were drawn from two UK trials, COV001 and COV002, one of which was a single-blind randomized controlled phase 2/3 trial testing AZD1222 (ChAdOx1 nCoV-19) in healthy adults. For TCRbeta chain sequencing, PBMC samples were collected from trial participants at day 0 and at day 28 after the second dose. Regarding this clone: Its cognate antigen has yet to be identified. Per-base quality was not reported, and no clone a single base away is much larger than it.

Sequences SNHLY (CDR1) and FYNNEI (CDR2) are obtained from the germline V gene. The junction shows trimming of 10 bases on V and 4 bases on J, plus 14 bases between the germline ends. The CDR3 runs 14 residues from the cysteine to the phenylalanine. Here the CDR3 DNA is all that survives: 42 bases in frame from base 1. The CDR3 regions of human TCRbeta chains were analyzed by immunosequencing. The paper's processing steps were these. TCRs in the repertoires were compared against a reference library of SARS-CoV-2-specific TCRs that had been generated with the MIRA antigen-specificity platform. Breadth meant the fraction of unique TCRs that were SARS-CoV-2-associated, whereas depth meant the fraction of total T cells that were SARS-CoV-2-associated. Using the MIRA data, every spike-specific TCR was mapped to the spike region that the TCR reacted to and assigned to either a CD4 or a CD8 class. Log10-transformed breadth and depth values were compared by one-way ANOVA with Sidak's multiple comparisons tests. TCRdb stores this immuneACCESS table with in-frame sequences only. Part of the clones is absent; in the studies checked, under half of the shortfall reflects unresolved V genes, and no reason is known for the rest. The V and J calls and clone size come from that table; D and trimming were worked out from the DNA. The sample table contains around 100,000 clones; only one count was recorded for 80% to 90% of them. Approximately 20% of the sample lies in the top ten.

Sequenced material: peripheral blood, taken on day 0 of AZD1222 vaccination. The chain is assembled from TRBV2 and TRBJ2-6; the D gene is perhaps TRBD2, on 6 matching bases. The clonotype originates from an adult in good health. The CDR3 here reads CATNRRVGANVLTF. The sequenced DNA: TGTGCCACAAACAGGAGGGTCGGGGCCAACGTCCTGACTTTC.